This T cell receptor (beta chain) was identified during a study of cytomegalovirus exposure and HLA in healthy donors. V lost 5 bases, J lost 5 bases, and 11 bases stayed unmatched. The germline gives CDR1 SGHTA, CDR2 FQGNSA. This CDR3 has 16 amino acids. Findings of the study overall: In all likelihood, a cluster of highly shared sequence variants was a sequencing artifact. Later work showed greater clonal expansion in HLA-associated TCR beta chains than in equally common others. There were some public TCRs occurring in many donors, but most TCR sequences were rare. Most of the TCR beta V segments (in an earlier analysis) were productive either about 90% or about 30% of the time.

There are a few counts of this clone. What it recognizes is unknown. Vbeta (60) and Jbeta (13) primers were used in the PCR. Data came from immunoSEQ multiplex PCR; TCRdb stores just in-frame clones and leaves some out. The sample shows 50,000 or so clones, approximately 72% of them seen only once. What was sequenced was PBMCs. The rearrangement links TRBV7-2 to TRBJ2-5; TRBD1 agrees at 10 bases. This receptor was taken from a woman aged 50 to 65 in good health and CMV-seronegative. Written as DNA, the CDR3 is TGTGCCAGCAGCCAAATCCCTGACAGGGGGCGGGAGACCCAGTACTTC. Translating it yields CASSQIPDRGRETQYF.